Shown below are 22 T cell receptor beta chains from a single sample sequenced in a study of cytomegalovirus exposure and HLA in healthy donors. 60 Vbeta and 13 Jbeta primers were used in PCR. Generated by immunoSEQ multiplex PCR, the TCRdb table keeps only in-frame clones and is missing some. Of fewer than 150,000 clones listed, just over 70% are singletons. Sequencing used PBMCs. The receptors derive from a woman in her thirties in good health and CMV-seronegative.

With regard to this clone: A read error may produce the germline difference seen at one junction end. The chain uses TRBV7-8 and TRBJ2-2; D gene ambiguous. Germline lookup yields CDR1 SGHVS and CDR2 FQNEAQ. There are 13 residues in the CDR3. This CDR3 reads CTSSLRGTGELFF. CDR3 nucleotides: TGTACCAGCAGCTTACGAGGCACCGGGGAGCTGTTTTTT.

This clone was seen a few times. The V call is TRBV7-3, the J call TRBJ2-3, with 9 bases aligning to TRBD2. CDR3 length equals 16 residues. Germline V CDR1 and CDR2: SGHTA, FQGTGA. With V trimmed by 5 bases and J by 0 bases, 6 bases remained unmatched. The CDR3 loop reads CASSPLAGYSTDTQYF. The CDR3 nucleotides are TGTGCCAGCAGCCCCCTAGCGGGATACAGCACAGATACGCAGTATTTT.

V usage is TRBV19 and J usage is TRBJ2-7; D is perhaps TRBD1 (5 bases). The CDR3 covers 13 residues. Germline CDR1 and CDR2: LNHDA and SQIVND (reference sequence). Between the trimmed V and J ends, which lost 3 bases and 2 bases, there was a span of 8 bases. CDR3 region: CASSIDRAYEQYV. The CDR3 region has the DNA TGTGCCAGTAGTATTGACAGAGCCTACGAGCAGTACGTC.

This clone was seen a few times. The chain employs TRBV28 and TRBJ2-1; 10 nucleotides line up with TRBD1. V gave up 6 bases and J gave up 7 bases; unmatched junction bases: 6. Germline V gene data show CDR1 as MDHEN and CDR2 as SYDVKM. This CDR3 spans 14 amino acids. The CDR3 bases are TGTGCCAGCAGGGGACAGGGGTTTGTTAATGAGCAGTTCTTC. Protein: CASRGQGFVNEQFF.

The chain has TRBV10-3 and TRBJ1-5; the match to TRBD1 covers 10 bases. Losses at the gene ends were 2 bases for V and 7 bases for J; bases not matched to a gene: 5. The CDR3 contains 15 residues. The V gene's germline CDR1 is ENHRY and CDR2 SYGVKD. The CDR3, as DNA: TGTGCCATCAGTGAGCGACAGGGGGCTCGACAGCCCCAGCATTTT. Protein: CAISERQGARQPQHF.

V usage is TRBV28 and J usage is TRBJ1-1; 7 nucleotides align to TRBD1. V shed 5 bases, J shed 1 base, and the junction held 7 bases outside the gene matches. The germline V gene encodes CDR1 MDHEN and CDR2 SYDVKM. This CDR3 comprises 15 residues. The CDR3 here is CASSPGDRANTEAFF. CDR3 DNA: TGTGCCAGCAGTCCGGGGGACAGAGCGAACACTGAAGCTTTCTTT.

The genes are TRBV5-1 and TRBJ2-6, with D hard to call. CDR1 and CDR2 from the germline V gene are SGHRS and YFSETQ. The CDR3 is 15 residues long. Trimming removed 4 bases at V and 12 bases at J, with 20 bases between. CDR3 DNA sequence: TGCGCCAGCAGCGCCAAGAATTCTATCCTTTCCGTCCTGACTTTC. Translated: CASSAKNSILSVLTF.

This clone has a handful of counts. The rearrangement joins TRBV30 to TRBJ2-1; D is possibly TRBD2 (6 bases). The CDR3 is 11 residues long. In germline, CDR1 is GTSNPN, CDR2 SVGIG (reference sequence). V gave up 3 bases and J gave up 9 bases, with 9 bases separating them. For the CDR3, the DNA is TGTGCCTGGAGCGCCGGGGGTGAGCAGTTCTTC. It encodes CAWSAGGEQFF.

The V call is TRBV7-9, the J call TRBJ1-1, with D maybe TRBD1 (5 bases). CDR1 is SEHNR, CDR2 FQNEAQ, per germline (reference sequence). This CDR3 is 14 amino acids long. V was shortened by 6 bases and J by 1 base, with 12 bases between the two germline ends. CDR3 in amino acids: CASRPRQTNTEAFF. For the CDR3, the DNA is TGTGCCAGCAGGCCGAGACAGACGAACACTGAAGCTTTCTTT.

The chain uses TRBV27 and TRBJ2-7; D remains ambiguous. Trimming took 6 bases from V and 6 from J, leaving 12 bases between them. This CDR3 spans 12 amino acids. Germline V gene sequence: CDR1 MNHEY, CDR2 SMNVEV (reference sequence). The CDR3 protein is CASRSRPTEQYV. CDR3 nucleotides: TGTGCCAGCAGGTCTAGGCCGACCGAGCAGTACGTC.

This clone was counted a single time. The chain is built from TRBV18 and TRBJ1-3, with D uncertain. CDR3 size: 15 residues. V lost 3 bases and J 8 bases, leaving 17 bases between the germline ends. Germline lookup yields CDR1 KGHSH and CDR2 LQKENI. DNA of the CDR3: TGTGCCAGCTCACCGGCACTAGTTGATGGGGACACCATATATTTT. Its translation is CASSPALVDGDTIYF. Supplemented by reference TRBV18 and TRBJ1-3, the full variable domain reads NAGVMQNPRHLVRRRGQEARLRCSPMKGHSHVYWYRQLPEEGLKFMVYLQKENIIDESGMPKERFSAEFPKEGPSILRIQQVVRGDSAAYFCASSPALVDGDTIYFGEGSWLTVV.

The V and J genes are TRBV28 and TRBJ1-1, with TRBD1 identical over 9 bases. Looked up from germline, CDR1 is MDHEN and CDR2 is SYDVKM. The J segment lost 10 bases and the V segment lost 5 bases, leaving 2 bases of the junction unmatched. This CDR3 contains 11 residues. The CDR3 DNA follows: TGTGCCAGCAGTCCGGGACAGGGAGCTTTCTTT. This gives the protein CASSPGQGAFF.

The V call is TRBV6-1, the J call TRBJ2-2, with D maybe TRBD2 (6 bases). CDR1 and CDR2 from the germline V gene are MNHNS and SASEGT. The CDR3 runs 16 residues. With 1 base removed from V and 7 bases from J, the gap between germline ends came to 16 bases. The CDR3 DNA is TGTGCCAGCAGTGAAGTCGTAAGGGGAGCGGGCGGGGAGCTGTTTTTT. Its translation is CASSEVVRGAGGELFF.

J is TRBJ1-1 and V is TRBV19; a weak D match, TRBD1 (6 bases). The CDR3 loop spans 18 amino acids. The V and J ends lost 1 base and 1 base respectively, with 19 bases between them. Germline V lookup: CDR1 LNHDA, CDR2 SQIVND (reference sequence). Written as DNA, the CDR3 is TGTGCCAGTAGTATAGTCCCCACTGGGGGCGCGGGGAACACTGAAGCTTTCTTT. It encodes CASSIVPTGGAGNTEAFF.

This clone was detected once. The chain joins TRBV9 to TRBJ1-1; 12 bases fit TRBD1. V gave up 2 bases and J gave up 7 bases; unmatched junction bases: 3. The CDR3 loop spans 14 amino acids. The V gene's germline CDR1 is SGDLS and CDR2 YYNGEE. CDR3: CASSVRDRGHEAFF. CDR3 nucleotide sequence: TGTGCCAGCAGCGTCCGGGACAGGGGGCATGAAGCTTTCTTT.

The chain joins TRBV18 to TRBJ1-3; 8 bases match TRBD1. Germline values: CDR1 KGHSH, CDR2 LQKENI. V was clipped by 9 bases and J by 6 bases; unmatched bases: 7. The CDR3 has 13 amino acids. The CDR3: CASSQGAANTIYF. CDR3 DNA sequence: TGTGCCAGTTCCCAGGGGGCTGCAAACACCATATATTTT.

V is TRBV5-5 and J is TRBJ1-6; D is perhaps TRBD1 (5 bases). This CDR3 contains 14 residues. With 0 bases removed from V and 11 bases from J, the gap between germline ends came to 12 bases. Germline values: CDR1 SGHKS, CDR2 YYEKEE (reference sequence). The DNA of the CDR3 is TGTGCCAGCAGCTTGGTGGGGGGAAATCCACCCCTCCACTTT. Amino acid sequence: CASSLVGGNPPLHF.

This chain joins TRBV7-2 and TRBJ2-1; the D gene is possibly TRBD2 (6 bases). Germline loops: CDR1 SGHTA, CDR2 FQGNSA. There are 14 residues in the CDR3. Trimming shortened V by 1 base and J by 5 bases, and 9 bases separated the two germline ends. Written as DNA, the CDR3 is TGTGCCAGCAGCTTAGGCGGGGACCACAATGAGCAGTTCTTC. It yields the protein CASSLGGDHNEQFF.

This chain uses TRBV27 with TRBJ2-3; D gene ambiguous. Germline V gene data show CDR1 as MNHEY and CDR2 as SMNVEV (reference sequence). V lost 3 bases and J 0 bases, leaving 7 bases between the germline ends. The CDR3 consists of 14 residues. CDR3 residues: CASSLSSSTDTQYF. CDR3 nucleotides: TGTGCCAGCAGTTTGTCCTCTAGCACAGATACGCAGTATTTT.

The chain links TRBV4-1 to TRBJ1-1; D possibly corresponds to TRBD1 (5 bases). Germline CDR1 is MGHRA and CDR2 is YSYEKL. The length of the CDR3 is 14 residues. V was shortened by 0 bases and J by 1 base, with 6 bases between the two germline ends. The CDR3 nucleotides are TGCGCCAGCAGCCAAGAAAGGGGGAACACTGAAGCTTTCTTT. Its translation is CASSQERGNTEAFF.

This rearrangement joins TRBV2 to TRBJ1-4, with D possibly TRBD1 on 6 matching bases. CDR1 is SNHLY, CDR2 FYNNEI, per germline. Trimming pared 7 bases from V and 2 bases from J, leaving 8 bases between. The CDR3 has 13 residues. The CDR3 DNA is TGTGCCAGCAAGGGGGGGACTAATGAAAAACTGTTTTTT. It encodes CASKGGTNEKLFF.

The chain couples TRBV6-5 to TRBJ1-2; a possible D gene is TRBD1 (6 bases). Germline loops: CDR1 MNHEY, CDR2 SVGAGI. There are 15 residues in the CDR3. Trimming took 8 bases from V and 4 from J, leaving 20 bases between them. The CDR3, as DNA: TGTGCCAGCGGGAACTCAGGGGTGTTTGGCTATGGCTACACCTTC. Its protein is CASGNSGVFGYGYTF.